This T cell receptor beta chain was identified during a study of OX40 agonist ivuxolimab in advanced cancers. Systemic immunosuppression or a history of autoimmune disease excluded patients. Sequencing used immunoSEQ multiplex PCR; TCRdb keeps in-frame clones, though not all of them. In the table there are 70,000 to 100,000 clones, approximately 81% of which are singletons. This sample comprised CD4+ or CD8+ T cells sorted from blood, obtained in a trial of the OX40 agonist ivuxolimab. The sequence derives from an adult with an advanced solid tumor such as melanoma, head and neck, liver or kidney cancer.

The CDR3 DNA is TGCGCCAGCAGTGAGGAGGGAGTGAATGAGCAGTTCTTC. Translation: CASSEEGVNEQFF. The chain recombines TRBV10-1 with TRBJ2-1; weak D call: TRBD2 (5 bases). Trimming took 2 bases from V and 7 from J, leaving 9 bases between them. Germline CDR1 reads WNHNN; CDR2 reads SYGVQD (reference sequence). The CDR3 is 13 amino acids.